Each of the 5 T cell receptor beta chains below was sequenced from the same sample in a study of STAT5B mutations in CD4+ large granular lymphocyte leukemia. Produced via immunoSEQ multiplex PCR; TCRdb's table is partial and in-frame only. Of about 26,000 clones detected, just under 80% appear once; the ten largest clones hold about 1.1%. Sequencing input: CD4+ T cells from blood buffy coats. Receptors originate from a human donor in good health.

The chain carries TRBV7-3 and TRBJ1-1; D perhaps matches TRBD1 (5 bases). The length of the CDR3 is 15 residues. Trimming removed 0 bases at V and 1 base at J, with 9 bases between. Germline V CDR1 and CDR2: SGHTA, FQGTGA. CDR3 loop: CASSLTTAPNTEAFF. The CDR3 DNA reads TGTGCCAGCAGCTTAACGACAGCCCCGAACACTGAAGCTTTCTTT.

This clone was recorded only once. The chain uses TRBV12-5 and TRBJ1-3; 7 positions agree with TRBD1. Germline loops: CDR1 LGHNT, CDR2 FRNRAP. J gave up 3 bases and V 6 bases, and 5 bases lay outside the gene matches. CDR3 size: 14 residues. The CDR3 DNA follows: TGTGCTAGTGGACTCACAGGGGATGGAAACACCATATATTTT. Translated: CASGLTGDGNTIYF.

This clone was seen a single time. This sequence joins TRBV19 and TRBJ2-3; D not certain. Trimming shortened V by 2 bases and J by 3 bases, and 6 bases separated the two germline ends. This CDR3 spans 13 amino acids. Germline V gives CDR1 LNHDA, CDR2 SQIVND (reference sequence). The CDR3 bases are TGTGCCAGTAGTATAAAGAGGACAGATACGCAGTATTTT. Its translation is CASSIKRTDTQYF.

The chain is built from TRBV7-2 and TRBJ2-5; a possible D gene is TRBD2 (5 bases). Germline V lookup: CDR1 SGHTA, CDR2 FQGNSA. The V and J ends lost 1 base and 2 bases respectively, with 11 bases between them. The CDR3 is 15 residues long. The CDR3 nucleotides read TGTGCCAGCAGCTTAGTGTCGGGCGGGCAAGAGACCCAGTACTTC. Its translation: CASSLVSGGQETQYF.

This CDR3 is CASSLSRGPWETQYF. In DNA form, the CDR3 reads TGTGCCAGCAGTTTATCACGGGGGCCATGGGAGACCCAGTACTTC. The chain carries TRBV28 and TRBJ2-5; D is possibly TRBD1 or TRBD2 (6 bases each). V shed 1 base and J shed 5 bases, with 14 bases lying between them. Germline V lookup: CDR1 MDHEN, CDR2 SYDVKM. This CDR3 comprises 15 residues.